This entry describes one T cell receptor beta chain. CDR1 is MNHEY and CDR2 is SMNVEV in the germline V gene (reference sequence). V lost 6 bases to trimming and J lost 5 bases, with 19 bases between them. The CDR3 totals 15 residues. These data originate in a study of T cell responses to AZD1222 COVID-19 vaccine. Method: immunoSEQ multiplex PCR; TCRdb's copy keeps in-frame clones and lacks some. In the table there are roughly 180,000 clones, about 89% of which are singletons. The chain is built from TRBV27 and TRBJ1-2; a possible D gene is TRBD1 (5 bases). The specimen comprised peripheral blood, sampled on day 0 of AZD1222 vaccination. This clonotype was obtained from an adult in good health. This CDR3 is CASRVSGPGPYGYTF. The CDR3 nucleotides are TGTGCCAGCAGAGTATCGGGACCGGGCCCATATGGCTACACCTTC.